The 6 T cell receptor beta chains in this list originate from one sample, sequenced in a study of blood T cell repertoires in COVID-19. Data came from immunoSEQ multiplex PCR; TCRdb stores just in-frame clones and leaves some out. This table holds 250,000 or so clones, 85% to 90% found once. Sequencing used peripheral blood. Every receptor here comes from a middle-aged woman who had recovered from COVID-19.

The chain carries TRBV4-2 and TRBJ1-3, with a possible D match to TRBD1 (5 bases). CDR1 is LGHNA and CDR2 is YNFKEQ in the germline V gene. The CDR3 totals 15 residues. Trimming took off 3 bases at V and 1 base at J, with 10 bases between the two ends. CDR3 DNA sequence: TGTGCCAGCAGCCATGAACCAGGGTCTGGAAACACCATATATTTT. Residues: CASSHEPGSGNTIYF.

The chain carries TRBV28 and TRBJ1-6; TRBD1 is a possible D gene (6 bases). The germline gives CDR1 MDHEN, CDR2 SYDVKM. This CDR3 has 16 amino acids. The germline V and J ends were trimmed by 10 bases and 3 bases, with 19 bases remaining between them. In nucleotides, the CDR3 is TGTGCCACCCTAACAGGGTCCCTAATCTATAATTCACCCCTCCACTTT. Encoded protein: CATLTGSLIYNSPLHF.

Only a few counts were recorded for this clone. This CDR3 is CASSLGRGRRDTQYF. The CDR3 region has the DNA TGTGCCAGCAGCTTAGGGCGCGGGCGTCGAGATACGCAGTATTTT. This chain joins TRBV7-2 and TRBJ2-3; a possible D gene is TRBD2 (5 bases). The V end lost 1 base, the J end lost 5 bases, and 13 bases lay between the germline ends. CDR3 size: 15 residues. Germline CDR1 and CDR2: SGHTA and FQGNSA.

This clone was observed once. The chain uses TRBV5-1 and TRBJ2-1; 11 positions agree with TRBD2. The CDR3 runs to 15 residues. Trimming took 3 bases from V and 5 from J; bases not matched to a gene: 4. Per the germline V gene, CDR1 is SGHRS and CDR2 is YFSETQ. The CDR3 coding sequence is TGCGCCAGCAGCTCCGGGACTAGCGGCAACAATGAGCAGTTCTTC. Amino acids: CASSSGTSGNNEQFF.

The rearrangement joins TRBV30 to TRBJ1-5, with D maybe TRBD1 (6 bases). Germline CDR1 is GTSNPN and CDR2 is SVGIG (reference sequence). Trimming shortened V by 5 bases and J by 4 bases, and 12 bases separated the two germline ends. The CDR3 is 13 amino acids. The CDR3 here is CAWGKTGNQPQHF. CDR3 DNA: TGTGCCTGGGGGAAGACAGGAAATCAGCCCCAGCATTTT.

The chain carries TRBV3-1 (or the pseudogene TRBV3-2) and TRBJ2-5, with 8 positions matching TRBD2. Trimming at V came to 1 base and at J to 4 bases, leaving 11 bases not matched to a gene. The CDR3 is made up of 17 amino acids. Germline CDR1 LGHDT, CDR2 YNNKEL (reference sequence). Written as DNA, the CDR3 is TGTGCCAGCAGCCAAGGGTCCGGGAGGGTTGTTGCAGAGACCCAGTACTTC. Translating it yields CASSQGSGRVVAETQYF.